The TCR beta chain under discussion was sequenced for a study of neurological immune-mediated disorders. This clonotype has ten or more counts. The germline V gene has CDR1 SGHAT and CDR2 FQNNGV. The CDR3 loop spans 15 amino acids. V lost 7 bases, J lost 4 bases, and 19 bases lay in between. TCRdb redid the calling of the 5' RACE reads with MiXCR, one entry per CDR3 protein. The profile covers over 50,000 distinct CDR3 sequences, with over 5% appearing a single time and 5.6% taken by the ten largest. J is TRBJ1-1 and V is TRBV11-2; D might be TRBD1 (5 bases). This TCR was sampled from a human donor with multiple sclerosis. The donor label of this sample is uncertain. The material sequenced was PBMCs. CDR3 loop: CASIQDGIGATEAFF. The CDR3 DNA sequence: TGTGCCAGCATCCAAGACGGAATTGGGGCCACTGAAGCTTTCTTT.